The next 26 T cell receptor delta chains were all read from a single sample in a study of Vδ1+ human thymocytes. Findings of the study overall: Thymic TRG and TRD repertoires appeared highly polyclonal, with Gaussian CDR3 length distributions.

The antigens of these receptors remain unknown. RNA was extracted from the cells and then reverse transcribed. Multiplex PCR used pooled V-gene forward primers and a constant-region reverse primer to amplify CDR3s. TCRdb re-called the multiplex PCR reads with CATT. The sample includes about 55,000 delta-chain clones, around a sixth of them seen just once. The sample taken for sequencing was Vdelta1+ gamma-delta thymocytes from the thymus. Subset indicated: FACS-sorted CD3+ TCRalphabeta- TCRVdelta1+ TCRVdelta2- thymocytes. The receptors here all came from a boy younger than two who had congenital heart surgery.

This clone was detected only a few times. The chain uses TRDV1 and TRDJ1; TRDD3 aligns across 7 bases. CDR1 TSWWSYY and CDR2 QGS come from the germline V gene. CDR3 length equals 22 residues. Trimming took 1 base from V and 0 from J; bases not matched to a gene: 23. The CDR3 coding sequence is TGTGCTCTTGGGGAACGGTACCTAATTCACTGGGGACCCTCAGAGTACACCGATAAACTCATCTTT. It encodes CALGERYLIHWGPSEYTDKLIF.

This clone was recorded a few times. The chain couples TRDV1 to TRDJ1, with TRDD3 as a possible D gene (5 bases). V was cut by 3 bases and J by 0 bases, with 14 bases left in between. Germline CDR1 is TSWWSYY and CDR2 is QGS. The CDR3 sequence is 16 residues long. In nucleotides, the CDR3 is TGTGCTCTTGGGGACTGGCCCTCTGGGAACACCGATAAACTCATCTTT. This encodes CALGDWPSGNTDKLIF.

The chain is built from TRDV2 and TRDJ1; 10 positions agree with TRDD3. Germline V gives CDR1 GEAIGNYY, CDR2 EKD. Losses at the gene ends were 0 bases for V and 2 bases for J; bases not matched to a gene: 11. The CDR3 extends over 18 amino acids. The CDR3 coding sequence is TGTGCCTGTGACACCGAGTGTGGGTGGGGGATACTAACCGATAAACTCATCTTT. Protein sequence: CACDTECGWGILTDKLIF.

This clone was picked up a small number of times. This chain connects TRDV2 to TRDJ1; the D gene is possibly TRDD3 (6 bases). In germline, CDR1 is GEAIGNYY, CDR2 EKD. This CDR3 contains 17 residues. With 2 bases removed from V and 1 base from J, the gap between germline ends came to 19 bases. This chain's CDR3 is CACDILGARVATDKLIF. The CDR3 DNA follows: TGTGCCTGTGACATTTTGGGGGCCCGGGTGGCCACCGATAAACTCATCTTT.

This chain uses TRDV1 with TRDJ1, with 9 bases that match TRDD3. Per the germline V gene, CDR1 is TSWWSYY and CDR2 is QGS. Losses at the gene ends were 1 base for V and 10 bases for J; bases not matched to a gene: 22. The CDR3 has 19 residues. As DNA, the CDR3 is TGTGCTCTTGGGGAACGCCTCGGGCCCGGCCTTACTGGGGGACGAAGACTCATCTTT. Translation: CALGERLGPGLTGGRRLIF.

This clone has just a few counts. The V and J genes are TRDV1 and TRDJ1; 13 bases agree with TRDD3. Germline assignment: CDR1 TSWWSYY and CDR2 QGS. This CDR3 has 21 residues. Germline trimming cut 6 bases from V and 4 bases from J; bases unmatched to any gene: 23. This CDR3 is CALGEGPSLYWGIRSDDKLIF. The CDR3 DNA is TGTGCTCTTGGCGAGGGGCCTTCCCTCTACTGGGGGATACGATCGGACGATAAACTCATCTTT.

This clone was picked up a small number of times. This chain uses TRDV1 with TRDJ1; 7 bases are shared with TRDD3. This CDR3 contains 14 residues. J gave up 7 bases and V 0 bases, and 5 bases lay outside the gene matches. Germline V gene data show CDR1 as TSWWSYY and CDR2 as QGS. The CDR3 reads CALGELGGGCKLIF. In nucleotides, the CDR3 is TGTGCTCTTGGGGAACTAGGAGGGGGATGTAAACTCATCTTT.

The V call is TRDV1, the J call TRDJ1; D is ambiguous. This CDR3 is 14 amino acids long. V lost 4 bases, J lost 1 base, and 10 bases lay in between. Germline CDR1 is TSWWSYY and CDR2 is QGS. The DNA of the CDR3 is TGTGCTCTTGGGGGGACGACTTCCACCGATAAACTCATCTTT. Translation gives CALGGTTSTDKLIF.

The chain has TRDV1 and TRDJ2, with D maybe TRDD2 (6 bases). This CDR3 is 17 amino acids long. Germline lookup yields CDR1 TSWWSYY and CDR2 QGS. V lost 7 bases, J lost 1 base, and 19 bases lay in between. The CDR3 DNA follows: TGTGCTCTTGATAAAAGGGCCTTCCCGAATTTGACAGCACAACTCTTCTTT. As protein: CALDKRAFPNLTAQLFF.

The V gene is TRDV1, the J gene TRDJ1; 7 nucleotides match TRDD3. V gave up 3 bases and J gave up 0 bases; unmatched junction bases: 22. The CDR3 is made up of 21 amino acids. In germline, CDR1 is TSWWSYY, CDR2 QGS. The CDR3 sequence is CALGDRIHLCRPGGHTDKLIF. DNA of the CDR3: TGTGCTCTTGGGGACCGCATCCATTTGTGTAGGCCTGGGGGTCACACCGATAAACTCATCTTT.

V and J are TRDV1 and TRDJ1, with 8 bases that match TRDD3. The trim removed 7 bases at V and 5 bases at J, leaving 18 bases unmatched. The CDR3 consists of 17 residues. Germline loops: CDR1 TSWWSYY, CDR2 QGS. Here the CDR3 DNA reads TGTGCTCTTGTTTATGGTCTCACGTGGGATACGCAAGATAAACTCATCTTT. Amino acid sequence: CALVYGLTWDTQDKLIF.

This clone was counted a few times. The chain is built from TRDV1 and TRDJ1; 9 bases are a match to TRDD3. V shed 4 bases and J 6 bases; nucleotides not matched to a gene: 12. This CDR3 is 16 amino acids long. Germline CDR1 TSWWSYY, CDR2 QGS. The CDR3 reads CALGASRLGDLYKLIF. DNA for the CDR3: TGTGCTCTTGGGGCCTCCAGACTGGGGGACCTCTATAAACTCATCTTT.

V usage is TRDV1 and J usage is TRDJ1; D is unresolved. Germline V CDR1 and CDR2: TSWWSYY, QGS. The CDR3 totals 18 residues. Trimming cost V 0 bases and J 0 bases, with 17 bases left between them. CDR3 protein: CALGELLSPKRYTDKLIF. The CDR3 DNA reads as TGTGCTCTTGGGGAACTCCTTTCCCCAAAGCGTTACACCGATAAACTCATCTTT.

The genes are TRDV1 and TRDJ1, with TRDD3 identical over 10 bases. The V segment lost 0 bases and the J segment 10 bases; nucleotides outside the gene matches: 5. The CDR3 totals 14 residues. CDR1 and CDR2 (germline): TSWWSYY, QGS. The CDR3 region is CALGELMGDTGLIF. CDR3 DNA: TGTGCTCTTGGGGAACTGATGGGGGATACAGGACTCATCTTT.

This clone was found a few times. V is TRDV1 and J is TRDJ1; D may match TRDD2 or TRDD3 (5 bases each). The CDR3 loop spans 18 amino acids. V lost 4 bases, J lost 10 bases, and 31 bases lay in between. Germline V lookup: CDR1 TSWWSYY, CDR2 QGS. This CDR3 is CALGGPTSYGIGRERLIF. CDR3 sequence (DNA): TGTGCTCTTGGGGGACCTACATCCTATGGGATCGGACGCGAAAGACTCATCTTT.

The chain combines TRDV1 with TRDJ1; TRDD3 agrees at 11 bases. V dropped 3 bases and J dropped 3; count of bases not matched to a gene: 6. The germline V gene encodes CDR1 TSWWSYY and CDR2 QGS. The CDR3 is made up of 16 amino acids. The CDR3 nucleotides are TGTGCTCTTGGGGAGCTTCGTGGGGGATACGCCGATAAACTCATCTTT. Protein product: CALGELRGGYADKLIF.

There are a few counts of this clone. This chain joins TRDV1 and TRDJ1, with 7 positions matching TRDD3. The CDR3 has 18 amino acids. Germline V gene lookup returns CDR1 TSWWSYY and CDR2 QGS. V lost 0 bases to trimming and J lost 8 bases; unmatched junction nucleotides: 18. CDR3: CALGELGPLCGDRGKLIF. The CDR3 coding sequence is TGTGCTCTTGGGGAACTAGGTCCCCTATGTGGGGATAGGGGGAAACTCATCTTT.

This rearrangement joins TRDV1 to TRDJ1, with D uncertain. V lost 3 bases and J lost 0, with 20 bases in between. The CDR3 loop spans 18 amino acids. Germline V gene data show CDR1 as TSWWSYY and CDR2 as QGS. This CDR3 is CALGDQRNPYSHTDKLIF. The CDR3 DNA is TGTGCTCTTGGGGACCAAAGGAATCCGTACTCCCACACCGATAAACTCATCTTT.

In this sample, this clone turned up a few times. The V call is TRDV1, the J call TRDJ1, with 9 bases aligning to TRDD3. Germline CDR1 reads TSWWSYY; CDR2 reads QGS. J lost 5 bases, V lost 4 bases, and 26 bases had no gene match. The CDR3 consists of 21 residues. CDR3 loop: CALGAYLPKYWGRFDADKLIF. For the CDR3, the DNA is TGTGCTCTTGGGGCCTATCTTCCTAAGTACTGGGGGAGGTTCGATGCAGATAAACTCATCTTT.

This clone has a handful of counts. The V gene is TRDV1, the J gene TRDJ1; 13 nucleotides agree with TRDD3. The CDR3 has 22 amino acids. In germline, CDR1 is TSWWSYY, CDR2 QGS. Losses at the gene ends were 0 bases for V and 1 base for J; bases not matched to a gene: 17. This CDR3 is CALGELLGPIHWGIRGTDKLIF. The CDR3 nucleotides are TGTGCTCTTGGGGAACTGTTAGGACCGATCCACTGGGGGATACGGGGCACCGATAAACTCATCTTT.

There are a few counts of this clone. V is TRDV1 and J is TRDJ1; 7 nucleotides agree with TRDD2. CDR1 TSWWSYY and CDR2 QGS come from the germline V gene. The CDR3 runs to 17 residues. V lost 1 base to trimming and J lost 2 bases; unmatched junction nucleotides: 10. CDR3 bases: TGTGCTCTTGGGGAACCCCGCCCTTCCTGCGAAACCGATAAACTCATCTTT. This encodes CALGEPRPSCETDKLIF.

This rearrangement joins TRDV1 to TRDJ1, with 9 nucleotides matching TRDD3. Germline lookup yields CDR1 TSWWSYY and CDR2 QGS. CDR3 size: 19 residues. With 1 base clipped from V and 0 bases from J, the junction kept 12 bases outside the gene matches. In DNA form, the CDR3 reads TGTGCTCTTGGGGAACGGCGAGGGGGATACCGGGGGAACACCGATAAACTCATCTTT. Translating it yields CALGERRGGYRGNTDKLIF.

By its share, this clone is medium-sized (0.01 to 0.1%). The chain recombines TRDV2 with TRDJ1; 13 bases align to TRDD3. Per the germline V gene, CDR1 is GEAIGNYY and CDR2 is EKD. The CDR3 is 19 residues long. The trim removed 0 bases at V and 2 bases at J, leaving 11 bases unmatched. CDR3 in amino acids: CACDTGTHTGGYETDKLIF. CDR3 in DNA: TGTGCCTGTGACACCGGCACCCATACTGGGGGATACGAAACCGATAAACTCATCTTT.

About this clone: Other DNA sequences from this sample encode an identical CDR3 as well. This chain connects TRDV1 to TRDJ1, with D unresolved. V was clipped by 5 bases and J by 6 bases, with 19 bases between them. The CDR3 runs 15 residues. CDR1 is TSWWSYY, CDR2 QGS, per germline. CDR3 nucleotide sequence: TGTGCTCTTGGGTTCCACCCTTTCCCAGCCTATAAACTCATCTTT. It translates to CALGFHPFPAYKLIF.

The chain has TRDV1 and TRDJ1; a possible D gene is TRDD2 (7 bases). Germline CDR1 is TSWWSYY and CDR2 is QGS. V lost 3 bases and J 0 bases, leaving 35 bases between the germline ends. The CDR3 extends over 23 amino acids. The DNA for the CDR3 is TGTGCTCTTGGGGAGAAGGCCTTCCTTTTGGTACTGGGCCACACTCCTTACACCGATAAACTCATCTTT. Encoded protein: CALGEKAFLLVLGHTPYTDKLIF.

This clone was found a few times. Since a much larger clone is just one base distant, this may be a read error. The chain employs TRDV2 and TRDJ1; the D gene is possibly TRDD2 (5 bases). Germline loops: CDR1 GEAIGNYY, CDR2 EKD. The CDR3 is 12 amino acids. The CDR3 sequence is CACAPLPDELIF. CDR3 sequence (DNA): TGTGCCTGTGCTCCCCTACCCGATGAACTCATCTTT.